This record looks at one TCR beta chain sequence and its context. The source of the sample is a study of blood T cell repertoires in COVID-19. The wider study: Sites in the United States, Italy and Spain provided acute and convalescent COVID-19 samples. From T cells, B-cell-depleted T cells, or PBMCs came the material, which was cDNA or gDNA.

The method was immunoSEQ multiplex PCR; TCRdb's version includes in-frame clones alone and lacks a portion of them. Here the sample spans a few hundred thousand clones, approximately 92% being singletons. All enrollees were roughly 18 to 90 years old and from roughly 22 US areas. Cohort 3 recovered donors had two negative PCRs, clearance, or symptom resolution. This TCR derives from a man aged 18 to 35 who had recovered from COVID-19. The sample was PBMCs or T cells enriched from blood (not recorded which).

DNA for the CDR3: TGCGCCAGCAGCCAAGAATCTGCGGCGGCACCCCTCCACTTT. Amino acid sequence: CASSQESAAAPLHF. This sequence joins TRBV4-1 and TRBJ1-6; D remains ambiguous. Germline V gene sequence: CDR1 MGHRA, CDR2 YSYEKL. Trimming shortened V by 0 bases and J by 11 bases, and 11 bases separated the two germline ends. The CDR3 has 14 residues.